Listed below are T cell receptor beta chains from one sample, sequenced in a study of CD8+CD57+ T cells in acquired aplastic anemia. TCRdb re-analysed the reads in MiXCR, keeping a single row per CDR3 protein. The table records 150,000 or so distinct CDR3 sequences, about 54% of them present only once. The sequenced sample consisted of sorted CD4+, CD8+, or CD8+CD57+ T cells (not recorded which) from PBMCs. The receptor source for this set is a human donor with aplastic anemia. CDR3s include the opening cysteine and the closing phenylalanine or tryptophan. The D gene is left open where the match is weak. The size entry is marked missing in some rows and otherwise reads once, few, many or a size class.

>TRBV15|-|TRBJ1-2|-
TGTGCCACCAGCAGTTCCTTCCCCCGGACAGACTATGGCTACACCTTC
CATSSSFPRTDYGYTF
>TRBV10-3|-|TRBJ2-7|many
TGTGCCATCAGGGGGCGAAGAGACGAGCAGTACTTC
CAIRGRRDEQYF
>TRBV29-1|-|TRBJ2-7|-
TGCAGCGTTGAAGATCGGACAGCCTACGAGCAGTACTTC
CSVEDRTAYEQYF
>TRBV19|TRBD2|TRBJ2-7|-
TGTGCCAGTATTGGGACTAGCGGGGACACCGGGGAGTACTTC
CASIGTSGDTGEYF
>TRBV4-2|TRBD2|TRBJ2-5|many
TGTGCCAGCAGCCAAGAAGCGGGGGGGCAGAGAGAGACCCAGTACTTC
CASSQEAGGQRETQYF
>TRBV20-1|TRBD1|TRBJ2-7|-
TGCAGTGCTAGAGATTACAGGGGACCCTACGAGCAGTACTTC
CSARDYRGPYEQYF
>TRBV7-2|-|TRBJ2-5|-
TGTGCCAGCAGCCAGACATTCGGCAGGGTGGAGACCCAGTACTTC
CASSQTFGRVETQYF
>TRBV19|-|TRBJ2-7|-
TGTGCCAGTAGTATTTCGGCCTGGGGGGCCTACGAGCAGTACTTC
CASSISAWGAYEQYF
>TRBV9|-|TRBJ2-7|-
TGTGCCAGCAGCGTAGGACAAAGGGGATACGAGCAGTACTTC
CASSVGQRGYEQYF
>TRBV5-3|TRBD2|TRBJ2-1|-
TGTGCCAGTACCCCGGGACTAGCGGGGGTGAATGGGGTCTTC
CASTPGLAGVNGVF
>TRBV7-6|-|TRBJ2-5|-
TGTGCCAGCAGCTTAGCGGGGGGGGGCCCCCAAGAGACCCAGTACTTC
CASSLAGGGPQETQYF
>TRBV2|TRBD2|TRBJ2-5|-
TGTGCCAGCAGTGAAGCCCTAGCGGGGGGGCCCTTC
CASSEALAGGPF
>TRBV9|-|TRBJ1-2|few
TGTGCCAGCAGCGAGGGGAATAACTATGGCTACACCTTC
CASSEGNNYGYTF
>TRBV20-1|TRBD2|TRBJ2-7|-
TGCAGTGCTAGTTTTCTAGCGGGGGGGAAGCCCGAGCAGTACTTC
CSASFLAGGKPEQYF
>TRBV20-1|-|TRBJ2-3|-
TGCAGTGCTAGCTTGCCCGGGGGAGGAGATATGCAGTATTTT
CSASLPGGGDMQYF
>TRBV7-9|-|TRBJ2-3|-
TGTGCCAGCAGCCCTCGACAGCATAGTGTTGTTGAGCAGTATTTT
CASSPRQHSVVEQYF
>TRBV24-1|-|TRBJ1-2|once
TGTGCCACCAGCCGGGGGATGGCCCATGGATACACCTTC
CATSRGMAHGYTF
>TRBV2|TRBD1|TRBJ1-5|-
TGTGCCAGCAGCACCGGGACAGGGTCTAATCAGCCCCAGCATTTT
CASSTGTGSNQPQHF
>TRBV29-1|TRBD1|TRBJ1-1|-
TGCAGCGTGGACAGGGCGGGCGCTGAAGCTTTCTTT
CSVDRAGAEAFF
>TRBV7-9|TRBD1|TRBJ1-2|many
TGTGCCAGCAGCTCCAGGGACAGTCGCAGCTATGGCTACACCTTC
CASSSRDSRSYGYTF
>TRBV20-1|-|TRBJ2-7|-
TGCAGTGCTAGAGTTGTCAGAACCTACGAGCAGTACTTC
CSARVVRTYEQYF
>TRBV12-3/TRBV12-4|TRBD2|TRBJ2-7|many
TGTGCCAGCAGTTTGCGCGGGGGGTTACAGAATTCCTACGAGCAGTACTTC
CASSLRGGLQNSYEQYF
>TRBV4-3|-|TRBJ1-4|-
TGCGCCAGCAGCCAAGATCGACAGCTTAATGAAAAACTGTTTTTT
CASSQDRQLNEKLFF
>TRBV28|-|TRBJ1-6|-
TGTGCCAGCAGTTTGCGGAATTATAATTCACCCCTCCACTTT
CASSLRNYNSPLHF
>TRBV5-6|TRBD1|TRBJ2-7|-
TGTGCCAGCAGCCGCGGGCAGGGGGCGGGAGAGCAGTACTTC
CASSRGQGAGEQYF
>TRBV24-1|-|TRBJ2-7|-
TGTGCCACCAGTGACCAGAGCTCCTACGAGCAGTACTTC
CATSDQSSYEQYF
>TRBV3-1|-|TRBJ1-4|many
TGTGCCAGCAGCCAAGCTCAGCATGAAAAACTGTTTTTT
CASSQAQHEKLFF
>TRBV7-3|-|TRBJ2-7|-
TGTGCCAGCAGCTTCGACTTCTCCTACGAGCAGTACTTC
CASSFDFSYEQYF
>TRBV20-1|-|TRBJ1-3|-
TGCAGTGCTTACGACTTGTCCGGGAACACCATATATTTT
CSAYDLSGNTIYF
>TRBV7-8|TRBD1|TRBJ1-1|many
TGTGCCAGCAGCTTAGAGACAGGGTATGGTAATGAAGCTTTCTTT
CASSLETGYGNEAFF
>TRBV29-1|-|TRBJ1-1|few
TGCAGCGGATCAGCCGGGACCGCCGTGAACACTGAAGCTTTCTTT
CSGSAGTAVNTEAFF
>TRBV20-1|TRBD2|TRBJ2-5|many
TGCAGTGCTAGAGATACCCGGGGGGGGCCGATCGAGACCCAGTACTTC
CSARDTRGGPIETQYF